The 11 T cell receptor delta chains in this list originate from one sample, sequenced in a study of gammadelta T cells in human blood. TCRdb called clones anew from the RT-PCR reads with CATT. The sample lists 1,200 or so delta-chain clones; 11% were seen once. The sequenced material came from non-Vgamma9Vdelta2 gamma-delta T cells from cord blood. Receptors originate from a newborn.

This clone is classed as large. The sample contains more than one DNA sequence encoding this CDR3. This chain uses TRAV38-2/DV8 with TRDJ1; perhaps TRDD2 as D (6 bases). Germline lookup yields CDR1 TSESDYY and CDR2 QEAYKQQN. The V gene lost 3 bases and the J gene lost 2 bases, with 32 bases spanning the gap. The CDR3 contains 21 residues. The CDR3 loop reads CAYRTHSYCGAQSCGTDKLIF. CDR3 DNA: TGTGCTTATAGGACCCATTCCTATTGTGGGGCCCAAAGCTGTGGAACCGATAAACTCATCTTT.

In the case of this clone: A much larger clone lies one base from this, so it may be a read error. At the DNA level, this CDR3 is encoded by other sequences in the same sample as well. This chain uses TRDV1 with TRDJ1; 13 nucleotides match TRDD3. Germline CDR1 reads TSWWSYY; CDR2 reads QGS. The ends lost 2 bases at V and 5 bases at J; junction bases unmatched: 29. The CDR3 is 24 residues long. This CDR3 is CALGEFRGKLGDTFNFSSTDKLIF. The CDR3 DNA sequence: TGTGCTCTTGGGGAATTCCGTGGTAAACTGGGGGATACGTTTAACTTCAGTAGTACAGATAAACTCATCTTT.

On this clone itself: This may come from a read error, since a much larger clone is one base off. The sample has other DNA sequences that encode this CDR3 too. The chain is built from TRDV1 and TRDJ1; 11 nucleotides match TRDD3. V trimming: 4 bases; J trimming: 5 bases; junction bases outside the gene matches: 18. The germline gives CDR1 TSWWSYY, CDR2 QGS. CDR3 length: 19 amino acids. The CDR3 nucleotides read TGTGCTCTTGGGGGCTACCCCGTACTGGGGGATAATTGGACAGATAAACTCATCTTT. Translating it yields CALGGYPVLGDNWTDKLIF.

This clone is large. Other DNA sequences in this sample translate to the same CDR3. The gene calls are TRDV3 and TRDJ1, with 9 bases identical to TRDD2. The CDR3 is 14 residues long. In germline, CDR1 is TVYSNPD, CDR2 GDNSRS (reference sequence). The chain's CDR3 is CALAFLRITDKLIF. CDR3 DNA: TGTGCTCTGGCCTTCCTACGGATTACCGATAAACTCATCTTT.

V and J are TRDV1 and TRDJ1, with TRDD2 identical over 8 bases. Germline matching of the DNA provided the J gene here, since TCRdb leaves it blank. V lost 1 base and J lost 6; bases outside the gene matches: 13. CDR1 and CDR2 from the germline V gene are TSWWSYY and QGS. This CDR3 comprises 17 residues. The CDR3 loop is CALGEPPFLLSTNKLIF. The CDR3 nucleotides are TGTGCTCTTGGGGAACCCCCCTTCCTATTGAGCACAAATAAACTCATCTTT.

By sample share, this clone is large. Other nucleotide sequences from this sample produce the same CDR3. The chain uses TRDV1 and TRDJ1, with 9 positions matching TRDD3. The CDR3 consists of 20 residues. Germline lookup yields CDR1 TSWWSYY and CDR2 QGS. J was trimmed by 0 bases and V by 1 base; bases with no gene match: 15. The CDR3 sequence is CALGEPPTFTGGPYTDKLIF. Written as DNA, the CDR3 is TGTGCTCTTGGGGAACCGCCCACATTTACTGGGGGACCCTACACCGATAAACTCATCTTT.

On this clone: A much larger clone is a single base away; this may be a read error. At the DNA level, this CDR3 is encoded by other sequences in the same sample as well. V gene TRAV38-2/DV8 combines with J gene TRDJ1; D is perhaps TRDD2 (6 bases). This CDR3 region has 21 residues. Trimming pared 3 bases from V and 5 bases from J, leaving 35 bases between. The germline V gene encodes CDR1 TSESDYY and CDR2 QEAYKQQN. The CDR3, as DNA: TGTGCTTATAGGACCCATTCCTATTGTGGGGCCCAAAGCTGTGGAACAGATAAACTCATCTTT. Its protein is CAYRTHSYCGAQSCGTDKLIF.

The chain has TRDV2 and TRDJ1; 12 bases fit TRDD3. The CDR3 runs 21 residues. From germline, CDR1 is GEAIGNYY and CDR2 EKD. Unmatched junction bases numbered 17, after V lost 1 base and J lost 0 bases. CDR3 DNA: TGTGCCTGTGACACTAAGCCCCTTTTGGGCACTGGGGGATACTACACCGATAAACTCATCTTT. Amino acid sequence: CACDTKPLLGTGGYYTDKLIF.

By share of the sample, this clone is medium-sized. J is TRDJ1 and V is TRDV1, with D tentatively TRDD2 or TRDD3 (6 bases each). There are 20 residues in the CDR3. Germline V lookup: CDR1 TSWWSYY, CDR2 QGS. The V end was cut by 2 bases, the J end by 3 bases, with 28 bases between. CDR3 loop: CALGEIWPSHPWGAPDKLIF. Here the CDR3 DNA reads TGTGCTCTTGGGGAAATCTGGCCTTCCCACCCGTGGGGGGCTCCCGATAAACTCATCTTT.

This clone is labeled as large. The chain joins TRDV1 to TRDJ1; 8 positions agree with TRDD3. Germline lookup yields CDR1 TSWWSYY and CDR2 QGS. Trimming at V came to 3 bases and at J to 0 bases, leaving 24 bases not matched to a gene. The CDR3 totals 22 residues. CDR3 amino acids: CALGDPPYIPALLGAYTDKLIF. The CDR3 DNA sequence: TGTGCTCTTGGGGATCCTCCTTATATTCCTGCCTTACTGGGGGCGTACACCGATAAACTCATCTTT.

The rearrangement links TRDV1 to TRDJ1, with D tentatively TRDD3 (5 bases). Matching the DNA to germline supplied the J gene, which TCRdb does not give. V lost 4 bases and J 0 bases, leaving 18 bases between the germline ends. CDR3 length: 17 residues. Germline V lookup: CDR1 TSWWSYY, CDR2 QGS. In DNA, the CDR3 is TGTGCTCTTGGGGGGAGACGGGGAACTGCCTACACCGATAAACTCATCTTT. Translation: CALGGRRGTAYTDKLIF.